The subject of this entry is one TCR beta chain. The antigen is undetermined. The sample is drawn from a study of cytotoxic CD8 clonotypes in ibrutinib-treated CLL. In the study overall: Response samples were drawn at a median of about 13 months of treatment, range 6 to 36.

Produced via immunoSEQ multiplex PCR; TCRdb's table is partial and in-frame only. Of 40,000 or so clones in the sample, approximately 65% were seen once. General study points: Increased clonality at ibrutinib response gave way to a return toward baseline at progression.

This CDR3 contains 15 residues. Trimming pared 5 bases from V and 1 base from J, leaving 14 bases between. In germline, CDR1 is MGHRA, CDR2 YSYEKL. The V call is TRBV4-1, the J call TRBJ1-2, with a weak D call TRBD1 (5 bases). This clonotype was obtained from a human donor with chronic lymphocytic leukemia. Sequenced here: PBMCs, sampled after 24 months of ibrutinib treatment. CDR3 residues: CASSEGHILNYGYTF. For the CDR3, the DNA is TGCGCCAGCAGCGAAGGACACATACTTAACTATGGCTACACCTTC.